These 20 T cell receptor beta chains were all obtained from the same sample, sequenced in a study of blood T cell repertoires in COVID-19. Only in-frame clones appear in the TCRdb table, and some are missing; sequencing was by immunoSEQ multiplex PCR. The data contain under 300,000 clones, around 84% of them seen just once; the ten biggest clones take up less than 8.5%. Sequencing used peripheral blood. The receptors shown here come from a woman aged 70 to 79 with active or convalescent COVID-19.

V usage is TRBV6-5 and J usage is TRBJ2-3; a weak D match, TRBD1 (8 bases). Germline V gene sequence: CDR1 MNHEY, CDR2 SVGAGI. V lost 6 bases and J lost 2, with 15 bases in between. This CDR3 has 15 residues. Here the CDR3 reads CASRPQGGDTDTQYF. DNA for the CDR3: TGTGCCAGCAGGCCACAGGGGGGGGACACAGATACGCAGTATTTT.

This chain uses TRBV19 with TRBJ1-3; D not certain. Trimming stripped 3 bases from V and 0 bases from J, with 12 bases between. Germline V CDR1 and CDR2: LNHDA, SQIVND (reference sequence). This CDR3 is 16 amino acids long. The CDR3 region is CASSMSVTISGNTIYF. CDR3 bases: TGTGCCAGTAGTATGTCAGTTACAATCTCTGGAAACACCATATATTTT.

The table lists this clone with a count of one. This chain uses TRBV4-1 with TRBJ2-7; 11 nucleotides agree with TRBD1. The length of the CDR3 is 15 residues. The V segment lost 4 bases and the J segment 4 bases; nucleotides outside the gene matches: 6. Germline lookup yields CDR1 MGHRA and CDR2 YSYEKL. CDR3 protein: CASSPGQGASYEQYF. CDR3 DNA: TGCGCCAGCAGCCCCGGACAGGGGGCGAGTTACGAGCAGTACTTC.

The V gene is TRBV19, the J gene TRBJ1-3; 7 nucleotides line up with TRBD1. V shed 5 bases and J 0 bases; nucleotides not matched to a gene: 7. CDR3 length equals 16 residues. The V gene's germline CDR1 is LNHDA and CDR2 SQIVND (reference sequence). CDR3 DNA: TGTGCCAGTAGTCTGCGGCCAGGGGGCTCTGGAAACACCATATATTTT. Its protein product is CASSLRPGGSGNTIYF.

The V call is TRBV7-8, the J call TRBJ1-1; the match to TRBD1 covers 8 bases. This CDR3 is 16 amino acids long. The trim removed 1 base at V and 0 bases at J, leaving 4 bases unmatched. Germline values: CDR1 SGHVS, CDR2 FQNEAQ. CDR3 region: CASSLEGDRMNTEAFF. The CDR3 DNA follows: TGTGCCAGCAGCTTAGAAGGGGACAGGATGAACACTGAAGCTTTCTTT.

The chain uses TRBV24-1 and TRBJ1-2; D gene unclear. The CDR3 loop spans 16 amino acids. Deletions cut 4 bases from V and 7 bases from J, with 21 bases between. Per germline, CDR1 KGHDR and CDR2 SFDVKD. CDR3 residues: CATSDPRGGEGPGYTF. As DNA, the CDR3 is TGTGCCACCAGTGACCCTCGCGGCGGGGAGGGCCCTGGCTACACCTTC.

The rearrangement uses TRBV6-4 and TRBJ1-1; 7 nucleotides match TRBD1. Germline CDR1 and CDR2: MRHNA and SNTAGT. V dropped 6 bases and J dropped 1; count of bases not matched to a gene: 5. This CDR3 spans 14 amino acids. As DNA, the CDR3 is TGTGCCAGCAGATCGACAGGGACGAACACTGAAGCTTTCTTT. It codes for CASRSTGTNTEAFF.

This sequence joins TRBV6-6 and TRBJ1-6; 9 positions match TRBD1. Trimming removed 5 bases from V and 7 bases from J; junction bases left unmatched: 12. Germline values: CDR1 MNHNY, CDR2 SVGAGI (reference sequence). The CDR3 has 17 amino acids. The CDR3 region is CASSLRSTGGMNSPLHF. The CDR3 DNA reads as TGTGCCAGCAGTCTCCGATCGACAGGGGGAATGAATTCACCCCTCCACTTT.

The V and J genes are TRBV10-3 and TRBJ1-2; TRBD1 agrees at 9 bases. The CDR3 loop spans 19 amino acids. CDR1 ENHRY and CDR2 SYGVKD come from the germline V gene. V was clipped by 8 bases and J by 4 bases; unmatched bases: 23. CDR3 nucleotide sequence: TGTGCCATCCGGCCTTCGTCGGGACAGGGTGATCTCCTTAGCTATGGCTACACCTTC. As protein: CAIRPSSGQGDLLSYGYTF.

This chain uses TRBV10-1 with TRBJ2-2, with 7 nucleotides matching TRBD1. The V gene's germline CDR1 is WNHNN and CDR2 SYGVQD (reference sequence). The CDR3 is made up of 15 amino acids. V shed 7 bases, J shed 2 bases, and the junction held 7 bases outside the gene matches. The CDR3, as DNA: TGCGCCAGCACCCCCGGGACAGATAACACCGGGGAGCTGTTTTTT. Its protein is CASTPGTDNTGELFF.

The V call is TRBV5-5, the J call TRBJ2-7; D is unclear. V was shortened by 0 bases and J by 2 bases, with 12 bases between the two germline ends. CDR3 length equals 15 residues. Germline CDR1 and CDR2: SGHKS and YYEKEE (reference sequence). The CDR3 region has the DNA TGTGCCAGCAGCTTGGTGGAGACCCGACCCTACGAGCAGTACTTC. This sequence encodes CASSLVETRPYEQYF.

The chain employs TRBV7-9 and TRBJ1-3; D call uncertain. The germline gives CDR1 SEHNR, CDR2 FQNEAQ (reference sequence). CDR3 length equals 14 residues. Trimming left V 5 bases short and J 0 bases short, with 8 bases between. The CDR3: CASSPAASGNTIYF. CDR3 nucleotides: TGTGCCAGCAGCCCCGCGGCCTCTGGAAACACCATATATTTT.

This chain joins TRBV29-1 and TRBJ1-1; 7 bases fit TRBD1. V shed 7 bases and J 3 bases; nucleotides not matched to a gene: 11. The CDR3 is 14 residues long. Per the germline V gene, CDR1 is SQVTM and CDR2 is ANQGSEA. CDR3 sequence: CSGGTSGGYTEAFF. In DNA, the CDR3 is TGCAGCGGGGGGACCTCAGGGGGATACACTGAAGCTTTCTTT.

The chain carries TRBV20-1 and TRBJ2-3; no firm D call. Trimming left V 3 bases short and J 5 bases short, with 9 bases between. Germline CDR1 DFQATT, CDR2 SNEGSKA (reference sequence). This CDR3 comprises 12 residues. In DNA form, the CDR3 reads TGCAGTGCTAGTGATGTGAGAGATACGCAGTATTTT. Protein product: CSASDVRDTQYF.

This sequence joins TRBV5-1 and TRBJ1-2; 8 bases are a match to TRBD1. This CDR3 region has 15 residues. Germline-derived CDR1 and CDR2 are SGHRS and YFSETQ. V lost 0 bases and J lost 5; bases outside the gene matches: 6. CDR3 nucleotide sequence: TGCGCCAGCAGCTTGGCGACAGGGGAAGGTTATGGCTACACCTTC. It encodes CASSLATGEGYGYTF. Combining the CDR3 with reference TRBV5-1 and TRBJ1-2 gives the whole variable domain KAGVTQTPRYLIKTRGQQVTLSCSPISGHRSVSWYQQTPGQGLQFLFEYFSETQRNKGNFPGRFSGRQFSNSRSEMNVSTLELGDSALYLCASSLATGEGYGYTFGSGTRLTVV.

This clone was counted a single time. The V and J genes are TRBV20-1 and TRBJ2-4, with D possibly being TRBD2 (6 bases). V was trimmed by 3 bases and J by 1 base, leaving 16 bases between them. The CDR3 loop spans 16 amino acids. CDR1 is DFQATT and CDR2 is SNEGSKA in the germline V gene (reference sequence). The CDR3 coding sequence is TGCAGTGCTAGTAGGCCCAAGGGGACTGCCAAAAACATTCAGTACTTC. It codes for CSASRPKGTAKNIQYF.

The chain couples TRBV4-1 to TRBJ1-5; D not certain. Trimming stripped 0 bases from V and 0 bases from J, with 6 bases between. Germline V gene lookup returns CDR1 MGHRA and CDR2 YSYEKL. There are 15 residues in the CDR3. The CDR3 nucleotides read TGCGCCAGCAGCCAAGATTTCCGTAGCAATCAGCCCCAGCATTTT. It yields the protein CASSQDFRSNQPQHF.

V and J are TRBV5-1 and TRBJ2-5, with a tentative D call TRBD2 (5 bases). The CDR3 sequence is 13 residues long. Trimming shortened V by 6 bases and J by 2 bases, and 11 bases separated the two germline ends. Per germline, CDR1 SGHRS and CDR2 YFSETQ. The DNA for the CDR3 is TGCGCCAGCAAGTTCCCGGGACAAGAGACCCAGTACTTC. This codes for CASKFPGQETQYF.

This chain connects TRBV6-6 to TRBJ1-5, with D hard to call. Germline loops: CDR1 MNHNY, CDR2 SVGAGI (reference sequence). Trimming removed 10 bases from V and 7 bases from J, with 11 bases in between. The CDR3 spans 11 residues. The CDR3 coding sequence is TGTGCCATCGGAGGGAGGCAGCCCCAGCATTTT. Protein product: CAIGGRQPQHF.

The sample holds one count of this clone. V is TRBV9 and J is TRBJ1-5; no firm D call. V was pared by 3 bases and J by 4 bases, with 11 bases between. The CDR3 is 14 residues long. The germline CDR1 and CDR2 sequences are SGDLS and YYNGEE. CDR3 sequence reads: CASSGGSLNQPQHF. The CDR3 DNA follows: TGTGCCAGCAGCGGCGGTAGCCTAAATCAGCCCCAGCATTTT.